Following are 26 T cell receptor beta chains from one sample sequenced in a study of T-cell memory formation after mild COVID-19. Using its own MiXCR run on the 5' RACE reads, TCRdb lists one record per CDR3 protein. This table has roughly 130,000 distinct CDR3 sequences, approximately 6.2% appearing once. The sequenced sample consisted of PBMCs or a T cell subset sorted from them (not recorded which). These receptors came from an adult woman who had mild COVID-19 (a few samples of this study predate the infection). Cell type and time point are not known.

This chain joins TRBV12-3 or TRBV12-4 and TRBJ2-1; 7 bases line up with TRBD2. There are 15 residues in the CDR3. V shed 3 bases, J shed 7 bases, and the junction held 9 bases outside the gene matches. The CDR3 sequence: CASSFGDYGLNEQFF. The CDR3 nucleotides are TGTGCCAGCAGTTTTGGGGACTATGGGCTTAATGAGCAGTTCTTC.

The sample holds many counts of this clonotype. V and J are TRBV7-8 and TRBJ2-3; possible D gene TRBD2, 5 bases. V dropped 5 bases and J dropped 7 bases, with 19 bases sitting between them. The CDR3 consists of 15 residues. Germline V gene sequence: CDR1 SGHVS, CDR2 FQNEAQ. This CDR3 is CASSREPGKENTQYF. DNA of the CDR3: TGTGCCAGCAGCCGCGAACCGGGAAAGGAGAATACGCAGTATTTT.

This clonotype occurred a few times. The chain employs TRBV20-1 and TRBJ2-3; 12 bases agree with TRBD2. Per the germline V gene, CDR1 is DFQATT and CDR2 is SNEGSKA (reference sequence). V dropped 0 bases and J dropped 3; count of bases not matched to a gene: 7. The CDR3 contains 17 residues. The CDR3 protein is CSARDPLAGGWTDTQYF. DNA for the CDR3: TGCAGTGCTAGAGATCCTCTAGCGGGAGGGTGGACAGATACGCAGTATTTT.

The chain is built from TRBV20-1 and TRBJ2-5; D may be TRBD1 (5 bases). The ends were cut back, 1 base at V and 2 bases at J, with 11 bases in the middle. Per the germline V gene, CDR1 is DFQATT and CDR2 is SNEGSKA (reference sequence). The CDR3 runs to 14 residues. The CDR3 DNA is TGCAGTGCTAGAGCGATAGGGGCTCAAGAGACCCAGTACTTC. It translates to CSARAIGAQETQYF.

This chain joins TRBV30 and TRBJ1-2; TRBD1 matches at 7 bases. V lost 2 bases, J lost 8 bases, and 5 bases stayed unmatched. The CDR3 extends over 12 amino acids. The germline CDR1 and CDR2 sequences are GTSNPN and SVGIG (reference sequence). CDR3 coding DNA: TGTGCCTGGAGTCGGACAGGCGAGGGCTACACCTTC. Its protein is CAWSRTGEGYTF.

This clonotype was observed at least ten times. Mismatch with germline at one junction end may stem from a read error. This chain uses TRBV6-4 with TRBJ2-5, with D uncertain. Germline CDR1 reads MRHNA; CDR2 reads SNTAGT. The CDR3 totals 13 residues. CDR3 bases: TGTGCCAGCAGTGACGTCCCACAAGGGACCCAGTACTTC. It encodes CASSDVPQGTQYF.

The sample holds a few counts of this clonotype. The CDR3 reads CASSLGDGSGPLHF. In nucleotides, the CDR3 is TGCGCCAGCAGCTTGGGCGACGGCTCCGGGCCCCTCCACTTT. The rearrangement joins TRBV5-1 to TRBJ1-6; no clear D gene. The CDR3 sequence is 14 residues long. From germline, CDR1 is SGHRS and CDR2 YFSETQ. Deletions cut 0 bases from V and 13 bases from J, with 14 bases between.

A few counts support this clonotype. The chain has TRBV18 and TRBJ1-1; D is unclear. The V end lost 0 bases, the J end lost 4 bases, and 15 bases lay between the germline ends. The CDR3 covers 16 residues. From germline, CDR1 is KGHSH and CDR2 LQKENI. DNA for the CDR3: TGTGCCAGCTCACCACCGGGGAACTCGGGCGGCACTGAAGCTTTCTTT. This gives the protein CASSPPGNSGGTEAFF.

The table lists this clonotype with many counts. The rearrangement uses TRBV7-8 and TRBJ2-5, with D tentatively TRBD1 or TRBD2 (5 bases each). Germline values: CDR1 SGHVS, CDR2 FQNEAQ. Trimming removed 3 bases from V and 7 bases from J, with 15 bases in between. CDR3 length: 14 residues. CDR3 nucleotides: TGTGCCAGCAGCTTTACCGGGACCGGAGGGACCCAGTACTTC. Protein product: CASSFTGTGGTQYF.

The sample holds many counts of this clonotype. This chain links TRBV4-1 with TRBJ2-7; D gene uncertain. CDR1 and CDR2 (germline): MGHRA, YSYEKL. Deletions cut 1 base from V and 2 bases from J, with 15 bases between. The CDR3 is 16 amino acids. The CDR3: CASSQVLLVQAYEQYF. Written as DNA, the CDR3 is TGCGCCAGCAGCCAAGTTTTGTTAGTCCAAGCCTACGAGCAGTACTTC.

V is TRBV5-1 and J is TRBJ2-3, with D possibly TRBD2 on 6 matching bases. Germline lookup yields CDR1 SGHRS and CDR2 YFSETQ. This CDR3 is 16 amino acids long. V was clipped by 3 bases and J by 6 bases, with 20 bases between them. The CDR3 DNA reads as TGCGCCAGCAGCTCCTTAGCTAGCGCTCGGGGGGATACGCAGTATTTT. Amino acid sequence: CASSSLASARGDTQYF.

The table lists this clonotype with a few counts. V is TRBV2 and J is TRBJ2-7, with 10 bases fitting TRBD1. The V gene's germline CDR1 is SNHLY and CDR2 FYNNEI. V was pared by 6 bases and J by 2 bases, with 4 bases of the junction left unmatched. This CDR3 contains 14 residues. The CDR3 spells CASRDGTGAYEQYF. The CDR3 DNA follows: TGTGCCAGCAGAGACGGGACAGGGGCCTACGAGCAGTACTTC. The entire variable domain, with the rest obtained from reference TRBV2 and TRBJ2-7, is as follows: EPEVTQTPSHQVTQMGQEVILRCVPISNHLYFYWYRQILGQKVEFLVSFYNNEISEKSEIFDDQFSVERPDGSNFTLKIRSTKLEDSAMYFCASRDGTGAYEQYFGPGTRLTVT.

The V and J genes are TRBV20-1 and TRBJ2-5; 9 bases align to TRBD1. V gave up 7 bases and J gave up 6 bases; unmatched junction bases: 9. Germline V CDR1 and CDR2: DFQATT, SNEGSKA (reference sequence). The CDR3 consists of 13 residues. CDR3 loop: CSVWGGTGKTQYF. The CDR3 DNA reads TGCAGTGTTTGGGGGGGGACAGGGAAGACCCAGTACTTC.

The V gene is TRBV25-1, the J gene TRBJ1-1, with D unclear. CDR1 MGHDK and CDR2 SYGVNS come from the germline V gene. This CDR3 comprises 14 residues. V dropped 2 bases and J dropped 4 bases, with 11 bases sitting between them. The CDR3 here is CASSEGGLFTEAFF. The CDR3 nucleotides read TGTGCCAGCAGTGAAGGAGGGTTGTTCACTGAAGCTTTCTTT.

This clonotype was seen ten or more times. V and J are TRBV7-8 and TRBJ2-3; no clear D. V dropped 0 bases and J dropped 3 bases, with 7 bases sitting between them. The CDR3 extends over 14 amino acids. Germline V gene data show CDR1 as SGHVS and CDR2 as FQNEAQ. The CDR3 DNA reads as TGTGCCAGCAGCTTAGCGCAGCTGACAGATACGCAGTATTTT. It yields the protein CASSLAQLTDTQYF. Variable domain in full (rest from reference TRBV7-8 and TRBJ2-3): GAGVSQSPRYKVAKRGQDVALRCDPISGHVSLFWYQQALGQGPEFLTYFQNEAQLDKSGLPSDRFFAERPEGSVSTLKIQRTQQEDSAVYLCASSLAQLTDTQYFGPGTRLTVL.

In this sample, this clonotype turned up many times. This rearrangement joins TRBV9 to TRBJ2-7; D might be TRBD1 (5 bases). Between the trimmed V and J ends, which lost 5 bases and 4 bases, there was a span of 19 bases. There are 15 residues in the CDR3. The V gene's germline CDR1 is SGDLS and CDR2 YYNGEE. CDR3 nucleotide sequence: TGTGCCAGCAGAGCGACCGGCCTAGGGGTTTACGAGCAGTACTTC. It encodes CASRATGLGVYEQYF.

Ten or more counts support this clonotype. The chain carries TRBV9 and TRBJ1-1; maybe TRBD1 (5 bases). V was shortened by 0 bases and J by 2 bases, with 17 bases between the two germline ends. The CDR3 covers 17 residues. Looked up from germline, CDR1 is SGDLS and CDR2 is YYNGEE. CDR3 in DNA: TGTGCCAGCAGCGTAGCAGGGTCTGGGGCGTATAACACTGAAGCTTTCTTT. This sequence encodes CASSVAGSGAYNTEAFF.

The V gene is TRBV29-1, the J gene TRBJ2-7; TRBD1 matches at 9 bases. Unmatched junction bases numbered 9, after V lost 7 bases and J lost 2 bases. There are 14 residues in the CDR3. Germline CDR1 SQVTM, CDR2 ANQGSEA. The CDR3: CSARRQGVPYEQYF. The CDR3 DNA sequence: TGCAGCGCCAGAAGACAGGGGGTTCCCTACGAGCAGTACTTC.

Ten or more counts support this clonotype. The J gene is TRBJ2-3, the V gene TRBV29-1, with no clear D. V dropped 7 bases and J dropped 6 bases, with 8 bases sitting between them. The length of the CDR3 is 10 residues. CDR1 SQVTM and CDR2 ANQGSEA come from the germline V gene. In nucleotides, the CDR3 is TGCAGCGCACGAGTCGATACGCAGTATTTT. This sequence encodes CSARVDTQYF.

This clonotype was counted ten times or more. The genes are TRBV6-6 and TRBJ2-1; tentatively, D is TRBD1 (5 bases). Trimming took off 8 bases at V and 2 bases at J, with 16 bases between the two ends. Germline CDR1 and CDR2: MNHNY and SVGAGI (reference sequence). The CDR3 sequence is 15 residues long. The CDR3 sequence: CASRTSQGAYNEQFF. Here the CDR3 DNA reads TGTGCCAGCCGGACCAGCCAGGGTGCCTACAATGAGCAGTTCTTC.

In its sample, this clonotype was seen a few times. The gene calls are TRBV3-1 and TRBJ1-2; D is uncertain. CDR3 length: 13 amino acids. V was shortened by 2 bases and J by 3 bases, with 7 bases between the two germline ends. Germline V lookup: CDR1 LGHDT, CDR2 YNNKEL (reference sequence). In DNA, the CDR3 is TGTGCCAGCAGCCAAACTAGTCACTATGGCTACACCTTC. Encoded protein: CASSQTSHYGYTF.

The chain recombines TRBV18 with TRBJ2-1, with 7 bases lining up with TRBD2. V trimming: 3 bases; J trimming: 8 bases; junction bases outside the gene matches: 4. The CDR3 spans 13 residues. Germline V gene data show CDR1 as KGHSH and CDR2 as LQKENI. For the CDR3, the DNA is TGTGCCAGCTCACCTCGGGGGGAGGATGAGCAGTTCTTC. This sequence encodes CASSPRGEDEQFF. Full variable domain (outside the CDR3, taken from reference TRBV18 and TRBJ2-1): NAGVMQNPRHLVRRRGQEARLRCSPMKGHSHVYWYRQLPEEGLKFMVYLQKENIIDESGMPKERFSAEFPKEGPSILRIQQVVRGDSAAYFCASSPRGEDEQFFGPGTRLTVL.

This chain uses TRBV18 with TRBJ2-1; perhaps TRBD2 as D (5 bases). The V end was cut by 2 bases, the J end by 2 bases, with 7 bases between. Germline V gene sequence: CDR1 KGHSH, CDR2 LQKENI. The CDR3 spans 14 residues. The CDR3, as DNA: TGTGCCAGCTCACCAAGCGGCACCTACAATGAGCAGTTCTTC. This sequence encodes CASSPSGTYNEQFF.

This clonotype came up a few times. The rearrangement links TRBV2 to TRBJ2-5; 10 bases fit TRBD1. The CDR3 length is 15 residues. The ends lost 7 bases at V and 0 bases at J; junction bases unmatched: 5. Germline lookup yields CDR1 SNHLY and CDR2 FYNNEI. The CDR3 sequence is CASNKGQGYQETQYF. CDR3 DNA: TGTGCCAGCAACAAGGGACAGGGGTACCAAGAGACCCAGTACTTC.

This clonotype was picked up a small number of times. The V gene is TRBV20-1, the J gene TRBJ2-3; a possible D gene is TRBD2 (6 bases). The germline gives CDR1 DFQATT, CDR2 SNEGSKA (reference sequence). V gave up 8 bases and J gave up 0 bases, with 12 bases separating them. The CDR3 runs to 13 residues. In DNA, the CDR3 is TGCAGTTTGGACGGGGGAAGCACAGATACGCAGTATTTT. Its translation is CSLDGGSTDTQYF.

V usage is TRBV20-1 and J usage is TRBJ2-7; D ambiguous. The CDR3 spans 14 residues. V was pared by 0 bases and J by 2 bases, with 11 bases between. Germline V gene sequence: CDR1 DFQATT, CDR2 SNEGSKA (reference sequence). CDR3 nucleotides: TGCAGTGCTAGAGAAGGTAACGGACCCTACGAGCAGTACTTC. Residues: CSAREGNGPYEQYF.